This is a list of T cell receptor beta chains from one sample in a study of blood T cell repertoires in COVID-19. Method: immunoSEQ multiplex PCR; TCRdb's copy keeps in-frame clones and lacks some. Here the sample spans about 440,000 clones, about 91% being singletons. The sample consisted of peripheral blood. All receptors come from a woman aged 50 to 65 with COVID-19, enrolled during active disease. CDR3s include the opening cysteine and the closing phenylalanine or tryptophan. A D gene is named only where the DNA matches it firmly. For some rows the clone size is stated as once, few or many, or as a class when expanded; others skip it.

clone_size d_call v_call cdr3_aa
. . TRBV5-1 CASSWPRTEVNTEAFF
. TRBD1 TRBV4-1 CASSRVSDRGRNEQYF
. TRBD1 TRBV18 CASSLRQGGNEKLFF
. . TRBV6-5 CASSPGGPSAFF
. . TRBV10-3 CAIGDSDTQYF
. TRBD1 TRBV7-9 CASSSGQGSYEQYF
. TRBD1 TRBV7-3 CASRTGTGRTGELFF
. . TRBV11-2 CASRWGDEKLFF
. TRBD2 TRBV20-1 CSASAGGLGGELFF
. . TRBV27 CASSLSGPENTEAFF
. . TRBV19 CASSIGTGFSDGYTF
. . TRBV19 CASSIADSGNTIYF
. . TRBV12-3/TRBV12-4 CASSLPPGTEAFF
. TRBD2 TRBV2 CASGDPGLAPGELFF
. . TRBV6-5 CASSYGGRVGSYGYTF
. TRBD1 TRBV30 CAWTTGAGQYF
. . TRBV12-3/TRBV12-4 CASSFTNPEQFF
. TRBD1 TRBV7-9 CASSSSGTGNNGYTF
. . TRBV9 CASSAVTSSGNTIYF
. TRBD1 TRBV27 CASSLGDRTSSYEQYF
. . TRBV7-3 CASSLPGDTEAFF
. . TRBV3-1/TRBV3-2 CASSQVGIRGLTNTEAFF
few TRBD1 TRBV6-2/TRBV6-3 CASSYTTSATTTGVNTGELFF
. TRBD2 TRBV28 CASTSTSGGLNEQFF
. TRBD2 TRBV5-6 CASSLPSGSYEQYF
. TRBD1 TRBV6-5 CASSYSAGQVGEQYF
. . TRBV5-6 CASSYVGDPYGYTF
. TRBD2 TRBV4-2 CASSQDLAAGGRRELFF
. . TRBV19 CASSIAPADNEQFF
. TRBD1 TRBV9 CASRATGDYYGYTF
once . TRBV3-1/TRBV3-2 CASSPPTVNTEAFF
. TRBD2 TRBV5-1 CASSSSGTSATEEFF
. . TRBV7-9 CASSLTAEHSPLHF
. . TRBV30 CAWSAGGYGYTF
. TRBD1 TRBV19 CASTSGTGGEKLFF
. . TRBV2 CASQELNLNTGELFF
. . TRBV5-1 CASRLWTAQETQYF
few TRBD1 TRBV2 CASSLGQKNQPQHF
. TRBD1 TRBV6-5 CASSYSLQGGFEAFF
. TRBD1 TRBV30 CAWSYGQGGTEAFF